Listed below are T cell receptor beta chains from one sample, sequenced in a study of shared clonotypes between healthy human individuals. The table came from immunoSEQ multiplex PCR; TCRdb's copy has only in-frame clones and leaves some out. The sample contains roughly 1,000,000 clones, around 82% of which appear only once. What was sequenced was memory CD4+ T cells from PBMCs. The receptors stem from a man aged 18 to 35 in good health. Some clones in this sample may be carry-over from other donors' samples. The CDR3 runs from the conserved cysteine through the conserved F or W. D genes are given only for firm matches. Clone size is given for some rows only: seen once, a few or many times, or a class if the clone is expanded.

D gene	clone size	J gene	V gene	CDR3 DNA	CDR3 protein
-	-	TRBJ1-2	TRBV30	TGTGCCTGGAGTGAAGGGACCAACTATGGCTACACCTTC	CAWSEGTNYGYTF
-	-	TRBJ2-7	TRBV21-1	TGTGCCAGCAGCAACCACAGGGTTGGACCCTACGAGCAGTACTTC	CASSNHRVGPYEQYF
TRBD2	-	TRBJ2-7	TRBV2	TGTGCCAGCCGAACTAGCGGGCAAACCTACGAGCAGTACTTC	CASRTSGQTYEQYF
-	once	TRBJ2-5	TRBV5-1	TGCGCCAGCAGCTTTCCGGGCGAGACCCAGTACTTC	CASSFPGETQYF
-	few	TRBJ2-5	TRBV7-8	TGTGCCAGCAGCTTCCGGCTCGGGGAGACCCAGTACTTC	CASSFRLGETQYF
TRBD1	-	TRBJ1-2	TRBV4-2	TGTGCCAGCAGCCAAGGACAGGGGAGCTATGGCTACACCTTC	CASSQGQGSYGYTF
-	few	TRBJ2-5	TRBV6-1	TGTGCCAGCACCCCAAGGACACCCCAAGAGACCCAGTACTTC	CASTPRTPQETQYF
-	once	TRBJ1-5	TRBV2	TGTGCCAGCAGTCCCGGCAACCGGGATCAGCCCCAGCATTTT	CASSPGNRDQPQHF
-	-	TRBJ1-1	TRBV25-1	TGTGCCAGCAGTGAGACCGGGGGCCTAGCTTTCTTT	CASSETGGLAFF
-	-	TRBJ2-5	TRBV5-1	TGCGCCAGCAGCACCCTGGGGACCCAAGAGACCCAGTACTTC	CASSTLGTQETQYF
TRBD1	once	TRBJ1-2	TRBV5-1	TGCGCCAGCAGCCAGAGCACAGGGGTGCTAATGTATGGCTACACCTTC	CASSQSTGVLMYGYTF
-	-	TRBJ2-7	TRBV7-2	TGTGCCAGCAGCACCTCGAGGGCCGATTACGAGCAGTACTTC	CASSTSRADYEQYF
-	-	TRBJ2-3	TRBV27	TGTGCCAGCAGTTCAATCACAGATACGCAGTATTTT	CASSSITDTQYF
TRBD2	-	TRBJ2-1	TRBV5-1	TGCGCCAGCCGCAGCGGGGGGTCCTACAATGAGCAGTTCTTC	CASRSGGSYNEQFF
TRBD2	-	TRBJ2-3	TRBV10-3	TGTGCCACTCGGTATGGGAGGGATACAGATACGCAGTATTTT	CATRYGRDTDTQYF
TRBD2	few	TRBJ2-3	TRBV2	TGTGCCAGCAGTGAGGGGAATCTAGCGGGAGGCCGAGGAAATACGCAGTATTTT	CASSEGNLAGGRGNTQYF
-	-	TRBJ1-1	TRBV7-2	TGTGCCAGCAGCTCTGGCGGCACTGAAGCTTTCTTT	CASSSGGTEAFF
TRBD2	-	TRBJ2-2	TRBV16	TGTGCCAGCAGCGCCGGGACTACGACCGGGGAGCTGTTTTTT	CASSAGTTTGELFF
TRBD1	-	TRBJ2-4	TRBV2	TGTGCCAGCAGTGATCGGGACAGAAACATTCAGTACTTC	CASSDRDRNIQYF
-	-	TRBJ2-5	TRBV18	TGTGCCAGCTCAGACACCCGGGCTAAGGGAGAGACCCAGTACTTC	CASSDTRAKGETQYF
-	-	TRBJ1-2	TRBV5-1	TGCGCCAGCAGCTTGGGTCGGGGGACTAACTATGGCTACACCTTC	CASSLGRGTNYGYTF
-	few	TRBJ1-1	TRBV2	TGTGCCAGCAGTCCCAACACTGAAGCTTTCTTT	CASSPNTEAFF
-	-	TRBJ2-1	TRBV7-9	TGCGCCAGCAGCTTAAACTCGGCGAATGAGCAGTTCTTC	CASSLNSANEQFF
TRBD2	-	TRBJ2-7	TRBV11-2	TGTGCCAGCAGCTTAGGACGGCCTGTACTAGCGGGCCGTACCTACGAGCAGTACTTC	CASSLGRPVLAGRTYEQYF
TRBD1	few	TRBJ1-3	TRBV7-9	TGTGCCAGCAGCCTACTTTCGACAGGGGGAAACACCATATATTTT	CASSLLSTGGNTIYF
-	-	TRBJ2-5	TRBV4-3	TGCGCCAGCAGCCAAGAACATTCCCAAGAGACCCAGTACTTC	CASSQEHSQETQYF
-	-	TRBJ1-4	TRBV7-6	TGTGCCAGCAGCACCGCCGGGGGCCAGGAAAAACTGTTTTTT	CASSTAGGQEKLFF
TRBD2	-	TRBJ2-5	TRBV27	TGTGCCAGCAGTCTCGACCTAGCGGGAAGGGAGACCCAGTACTTC	CASSLDLAGRETQYF
TRBD1	-	TRBJ2-1	TRBV30	TGTGCCTGGAGTAAAGGGACAGGGAACAATGAGCAGTTCTTC	CAWSKGTGNNEQFF
TRBD1	-	TRBJ1-1	TRBV28	TGTGCCAGCAGTTTAGTGGGGACAGGGATAGTAGAAGCTTTCTTT	CASSLVGTGIVEAFF
TRBD1	-	TRBJ2-2	TRBV28	TGTGCCAGCAGCCAATTAGGACAGGTTTCGAACACCGGGGAGCTGTTTTTT	CASSQLGQVSNTGELFF
TRBD1	-	TRBJ2-6	TRBV18	TGTGCCAGCTCACCGCCCGGACAGGGCTCCTCTGGGGCCAACGTCCTGACTTTC	CASSPPGQGSSGANVLTF
-	-	TRBJ2-7	TRBV7-2	TGTGCCAGCAGCTCCCAGAGGGCCTACGAGCAGTACTTC	CASSSQRAYEQYF
-	-	TRBJ2-1	TRBV27	TGTGCCAGCAGGCGGGATGGATCCTACAATGAGCAGTTCTTC	CASRRDGSYNEQFF
-	once	TRBJ2-4	TRBV2	TGTGCCAGCAGAGAGACTCTGACCGGGGTCCTAGCCAAAAACATTCAGTACTTC	CASRETLTGVLAKNIQYF
TRBD1	-	TRBJ1-3	TRBV19	TGTGCCAGTAGTGCGACAGGGACTGGAAACACCATATATTTT	CASSATGTGNTIYF
TRBD2	-	TRBJ2-2	TRBV10-2	TGCGCCAGCAGTGCGGGGGGTGGGTACACCGGGGAGCTGTTTTTT	CASSAGGGYTGELFF
TRBD2	few	TRBJ2-7	TRBV27	TGTGCCAGCAAAAGACTAGCGGGAGGAACCTACGAGCAGTACTTC	CASKRLAGGTYEQYF
-	-	TRBJ1-4	TRBV9	TGTGCCAGCAGCGTAGCTAATGAAAAACTGTTTTTT	CASSVANEKLFF
TRBD1	-	TRBJ2-7	TRBV2	TGTGCCAGCAGGGACAGGGGCTACGAGCAGTACTTC	CASRDRGYEQYF
TRBD1	-	TRBJ1-1	TRBV11-2	TGTGCCAGCAGCTTAACAGGGGGAAACACTGAAGCTTTCTTT	CASSLTGGNTEAFF
-	-	TRBJ2-3	TRBV2	TGTGCCAGCACCGGAAGAGCCGGGTTTTCAAGCACAGATACGCAGTATTTT	CASTGRAGFSSTDTQYF
TRBD2	-	TRBJ2-1	TRBV28	TGTGCCAGCAGTTTAGTAGCGGGGGGCTCCTACAATGAGCAGTTCTTC	CASSLVAGGSYNEQFF
TRBD1	-	TRBJ2-2	TRBV7-2	TGTGCCAGCAGCTCATACTCCGGGACAGGGACCGGGGAGCTGTTTTTT	CASSSYSGTGTGELFF
TRBD1	-	TRBJ1-2	TRBV28	TGTGCCAGCAGAACCCCGGGGACAGCCCGCGCGGAGGGCTACACCTTC	CASRTPGTARAEGYTF
-	few	TRBJ1-1	TRBV20-1	TGCAGTGCTAGGTCGGGGGCGGGAGCTTTCTTT	CSARSGAGAFF
TRBD2	-	TRBJ2-7	TRBV5-1	TGCGCCAGCAGCTTGGTTCTGCTAGCGGGAGTCCACGAGCAGTACTTC	CASSLVLLAGVHEQYF
-	-	TRBJ1-3	TRBV19	TGTGCCAGTACAACAGGCTCTGGAAACACCATATATTTT	CASTTGSGNTIYF
-	-	TRBJ2-7	TRBV12-5	TGTGCTAGTGGTTCCGGTGAAGGGTCTCACGAGCAGTACTTC	CASGSGEGSHEQYF
TRBD2	-	TRBJ2-1	TRBV28	TGTGCCAGCAGTTCTAGCGGGACTAATGAGCAGTTCTTC	CASSSSGTNEQFF
-	few	TRBJ1-4	TRBV10-3	TGTGCCACTGGAAGTCCAACTAATGAAAAACTGTTTTTT	CATGSPTNEKLFF
TRBD2	-	TRBJ2-5	TRBV25-1	TGTGCCAGCATAATGGGAGGGGAAGAGACCCAGTACTTC	CASIMGGEETQYF
TRBD1	-	TRBJ2-7	TRBV4-1	TGCGCCAGCAGCCAAGCCCCCCGGGACAGGGCCTACGAGCAGTACTTC	CASSQAPRDRAYEQYF
TRBD2	-	TRBJ2-7	TRBV15	TGTGCCACCAGCAGAGAAGCATTGGCGGGAGGGGCCGAGCAGTACTTC	CATSREALAGGAEQYF
-	-	TRBJ2-7	TRBV10-3	TGTGCCATCAGTGAGGCCTACGAGCAGTACTTC	CAISEAYEQYF
-	-	TRBJ2-5	TRBV5-1	TGCGCCAGCAGTCATGATCTTAGGGAGACCCAGTACTTC	CASSHDLRETQYF
-	-	TRBJ1-2	TRBV5-1	TGCGCCAGCAGCTTGGAGGCAGGGTCTGGCTACACCTTC	CASSLEAGSGYTF
TRBD2	-	TRBJ2-1	TRBV28	TGTGCCAGCAGTTTCGGCGGGAGGAATGAGCAGTTCTTC	CASSFGGRNEQFF